What follows describes a single T cell receptor beta chain. Assay used: immunoSEQ multiplex PCR; TCRdb lists only in-frame clones, some missing. This table has about 8,200 clones, less than 75% appearing once. Trimming removed 6 bases from V and 7 bases from J; junction bases left unmatched: 7. The CDR3 totals 14 residues. CDR1 and CDR2 (germline): SNHLY, FYNNEI. The entry originates in a study of neoadjuvant anti-PD-1 for oral cavity cancer. At the level of the study: Patients without progression received a fourth nivolumab dose around day 43, then surgical resection on days 50-56.

Described time point: after neoadjuvant nivolumab, at surgical resection. These oral cavity squamous cell carcinomas were HPV-negative and locally advanced. This receptor was identified in a person between 40 and 85 years old with oral cavity squamous cell carcinoma. J is TRBJ2-1 and V is TRBV2; 9 positions agree with TRBD2. The sample was PBMCs, taken after nivolumab (anti-PD-1) treatment. The CDR3 spells CASSHGGGVNEQFF. The CDR3 bases are TGTGCCAGCAGCCACGGCGGGGGGGTGAATGAGCAGTTCTTC. Drawing the rest from reference TRBV2 and TRBJ2-1, the complete variable domain is EPEVTQTPSHQVTQMGQEVILRCVPISNHLYFYWYRQILGQKVEFLVSFYNNEISEKSEIFDDQFSVERPDGSNFTLKIRSTKLEDSAMYFCASSHGGGVNEQFFGPGTRLTVL.